This T cell receptor beta chain came from a study of cytomegalovirus exposure and HLA in healthy donors. Study results and caveats: Links to common viral pathogens appeared, in a later analysis, for several of the most significant clusters. Analyzed later, most CMV-associated TCR beta chains appeared HLA-restricted. Researchers reported that a few CMV-associated chains were confirmed in vitro as CMV antigen-specific.

Participants comprised healthy donors of bone marrow. The CDR3 extends over 15 amino acids. Germline V gives CDR1 LNHDA, CDR2 SQIVND (reference sequence). With V trimmed by 4 bases and J by 3 bases, 7 bases remained unmatched. As for this clone: As yet, its antigen is unknown.

The PCR ran on 60 Vbeta and 13 Jbeta primers. Profiling relied on immunoSEQ multiplex PCR, and the TCRdb table lists in-frame clones only, not all of them. The repertoire holds roughly 120,000 clones, with 65% to 85% as singletons. This chain uses TRBV19 with TRBJ2-7; TRBD2 matches 9 bases. Sequencing input: PBMCs. The clonotype was recovered from a man over 45 in good health and CMV-seronegative. The CDR3 sequence: CASSTRATSGYEQYF. Here the CDR3 DNA reads TGTGCCAGTAGTACCCGGGCGACTAGCGGCTACGAGCAGTACTTC.